This TCR beta chain appears in the sequencing data of a study of blood T cell repertoires in COVID-19. Assay: immunoSEQ multiplex PCR; the TCRdb copy retains only in-frame clones and omits some. The sample includes fewer than 300,000 clones, approximately 88% of them seen just once. The V and J ends lost 0 bases and 6 bases, in that order; junction bases with no gene match: 8. This CDR3 is 15 amino acids long. Germline V gene lookup returns CDR1 GTSNPN and CDR2 SVGIG (reference sequence). Adults between about 18 and 95 years of age took part from 24 US areas. Assignments of participants to cohorts depended upon their own reported clinical history.

The sequenced sample consisted of PBMCs or T cells enriched from blood (not recorded which). This clonotype was obtained from a woman aged 40 to 55 with acute COVID-19. The rearrangement links TRBV30 to TRBJ2-1, with TRBD2 matching 7 bases. The CDR3 sequence is CAWSVRRGILNEQFF. The CDR3, as DNA: TGTGCCTGGAGTGTAAGGCGGGGGATACTCAATGAGCAGTTCTTC. Based on the CDR3 plus reference TRBV30 and TRBJ2-1, the full variable domain is SQTIHQWPATLVQPVGSPLSLECTVEGTSNPNLYWYRQAAGRGLQLLFYSVGIGQISSEVPQNLSASRPQDRQFILSSKKLLLSDSGFYLCAWSVRRGILNEQFFGPGTRLTVL.